The sequence of this T cell receptor (beta chain) was determined in a study of CD8 T cell repertoires and HIV-1 epitope variants. Study details: Each of Twenty-five Gag and Nef epitope peptides stimulated a separate culture.

The assay was immunoSEQ multiplex PCR, and TCRdb's table has in-frame clones only and misses some. Here the sample spans about 4,300 clones, 60% to 65% being singletons. For this clone: Its antigen is unknown.

Study observations and caveats: Roughly 10 TCR beta clonotypes were antigen-specific, 6 or 7 apparently recognizing autologous or escape variants.

Germline loops: CDR1 SGHRS, CDR2 YFSETQ. V was clipped by 7 bases and J by 5 bases; unmatched bases: 5. The CDR3 has 13 amino acids. The receptor comes from a male donor with HIV. Material for sequencing was cultured CD8+ T cells derived from PBMCs. The V gene is TRBV5-1, the J gene TRBJ2-7; 11 positions match TRBD1. CDR3 in amino acids: CASAGQGAHEQYF. For the CDR3, the DNA is TGCGCCAGCGCCGGACAGGGGGCTCACGAGCAGTACTTC.